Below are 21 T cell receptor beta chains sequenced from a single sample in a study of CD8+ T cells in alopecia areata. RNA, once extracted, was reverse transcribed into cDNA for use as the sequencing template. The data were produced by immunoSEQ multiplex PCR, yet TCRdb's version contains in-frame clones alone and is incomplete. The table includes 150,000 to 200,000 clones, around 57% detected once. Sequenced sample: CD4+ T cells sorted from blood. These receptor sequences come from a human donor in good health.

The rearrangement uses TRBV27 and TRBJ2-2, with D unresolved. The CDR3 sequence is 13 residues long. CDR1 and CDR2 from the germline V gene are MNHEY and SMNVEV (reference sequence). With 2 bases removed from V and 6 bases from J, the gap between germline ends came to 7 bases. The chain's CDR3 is CASSLGASGELFF. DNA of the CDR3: TGTGCCAGCAGTTTAGGAGCTTCCGGGGAGCTGTTTTTT.

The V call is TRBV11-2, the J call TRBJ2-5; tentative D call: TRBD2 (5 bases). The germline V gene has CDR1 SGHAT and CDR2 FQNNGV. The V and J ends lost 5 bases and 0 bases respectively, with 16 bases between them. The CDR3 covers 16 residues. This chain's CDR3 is CASSPQRTQYQETQYF. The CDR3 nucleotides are TGTGCCAGCAGCCCACAGAGGACTCAGTACCAAGAGACCCAGTACTTC.

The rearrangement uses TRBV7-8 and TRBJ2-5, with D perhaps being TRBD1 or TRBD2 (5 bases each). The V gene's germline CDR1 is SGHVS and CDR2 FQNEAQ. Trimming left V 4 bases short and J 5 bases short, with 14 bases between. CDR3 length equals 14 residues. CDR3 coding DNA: TGTGCCAGCAGCTCGGGGCATTCCACGGAGACCCAGTACTTC. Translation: CASSSGHSTETQYF.

CDR3 in amino acids: CASSWSQGQDTQYF. The CDR3 DNA follows: TGTGCCAGCAGTTGGTCACAGGGACAAGATACGCAGTATTTT. The genes are TRBV6-6 and TRBJ2-3; D may be TRBD1 (6 bases). Germline assignment: CDR1 MNHNY and CDR2 SVGAGI (reference sequence). The CDR3 spans 14 residues. Trimming left V 4 bases short and J 5 bases short, with 13 bases between.

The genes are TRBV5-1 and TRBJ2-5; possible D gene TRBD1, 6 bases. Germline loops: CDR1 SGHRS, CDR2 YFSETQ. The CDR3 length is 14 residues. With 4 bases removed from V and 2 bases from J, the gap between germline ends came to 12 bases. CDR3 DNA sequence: TGCGCCAGCAGCCAGGGGCTCACACAAGAGACCCAGTACTTC. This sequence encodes CASSQGLTQETQYF.

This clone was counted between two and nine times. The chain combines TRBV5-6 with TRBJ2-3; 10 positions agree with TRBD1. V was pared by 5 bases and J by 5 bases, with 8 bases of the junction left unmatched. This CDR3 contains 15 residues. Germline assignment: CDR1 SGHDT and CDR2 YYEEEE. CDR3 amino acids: CASSYRDRGGDTQYF. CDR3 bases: TGTGCCAGCAGTTACCGGGACAGGGGAGGAGATACGCAGTATTTT.

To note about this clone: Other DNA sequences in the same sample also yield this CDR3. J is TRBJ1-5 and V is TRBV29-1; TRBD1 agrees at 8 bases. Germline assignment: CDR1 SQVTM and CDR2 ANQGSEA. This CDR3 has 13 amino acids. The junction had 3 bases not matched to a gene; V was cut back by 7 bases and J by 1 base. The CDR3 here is CSAQGASNQPQHF. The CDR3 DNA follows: TGCAGCGCGCAGGGGGCGAGCAATCAGCCCCAGCATTTT.

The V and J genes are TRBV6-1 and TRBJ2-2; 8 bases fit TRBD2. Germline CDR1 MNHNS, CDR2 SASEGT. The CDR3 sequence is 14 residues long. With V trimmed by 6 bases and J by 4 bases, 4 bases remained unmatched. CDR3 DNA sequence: TGTGCCAGCAGCGGACTAGCTTCCACCGGGGAGCTGTTTTTT. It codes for CASSGLASTGELFF.

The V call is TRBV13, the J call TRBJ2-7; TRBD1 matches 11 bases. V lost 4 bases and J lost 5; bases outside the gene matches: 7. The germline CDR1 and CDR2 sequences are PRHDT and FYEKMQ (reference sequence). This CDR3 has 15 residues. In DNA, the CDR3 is TGTGCCAGCAGCTCGATGGGACAGGGGGTCCACGAGCAGTACTTC. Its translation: CASSSMGQGVHEQYF.

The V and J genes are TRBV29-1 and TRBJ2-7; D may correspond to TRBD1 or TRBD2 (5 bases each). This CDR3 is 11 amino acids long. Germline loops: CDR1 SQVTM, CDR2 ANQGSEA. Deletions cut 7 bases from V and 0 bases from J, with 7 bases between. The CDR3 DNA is TGCAGCGGAGGGACCTCCTACGAGCAGTACTTC. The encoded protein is CSGGTSYEQYF.

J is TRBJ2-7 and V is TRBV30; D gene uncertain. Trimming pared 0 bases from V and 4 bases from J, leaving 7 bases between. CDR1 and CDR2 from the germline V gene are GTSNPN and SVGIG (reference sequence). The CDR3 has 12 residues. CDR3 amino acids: CAWSVDRYEQYF. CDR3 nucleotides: TGTGCCTGGAGTGTAGACCGGTACGAGCAGTACTTC.

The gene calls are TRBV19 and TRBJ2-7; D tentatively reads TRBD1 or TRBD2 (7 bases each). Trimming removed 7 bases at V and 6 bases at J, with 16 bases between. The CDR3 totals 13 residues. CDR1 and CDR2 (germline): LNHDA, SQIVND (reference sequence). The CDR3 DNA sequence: TGTGCCAGTAAGCGGGACAGAGCAGGCGAGCAGTACTTC. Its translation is CASKRDRAGEQYF.

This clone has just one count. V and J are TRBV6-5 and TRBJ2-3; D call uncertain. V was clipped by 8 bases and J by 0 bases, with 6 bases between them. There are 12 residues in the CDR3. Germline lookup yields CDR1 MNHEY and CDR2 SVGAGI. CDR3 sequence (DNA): TGTGCCAGCCGAGGCAGCACAGATACGCAGTATTTT. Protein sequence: CASRGSTDTQYF.

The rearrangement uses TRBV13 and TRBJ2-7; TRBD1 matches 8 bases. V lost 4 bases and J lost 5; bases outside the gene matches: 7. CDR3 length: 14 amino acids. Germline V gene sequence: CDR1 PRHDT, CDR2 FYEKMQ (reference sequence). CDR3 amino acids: CASSYNRDRNEQYF. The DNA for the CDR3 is TGTGCCAGCAGCTACAACCGGGACAGGAACGAGCAGTACTTC.

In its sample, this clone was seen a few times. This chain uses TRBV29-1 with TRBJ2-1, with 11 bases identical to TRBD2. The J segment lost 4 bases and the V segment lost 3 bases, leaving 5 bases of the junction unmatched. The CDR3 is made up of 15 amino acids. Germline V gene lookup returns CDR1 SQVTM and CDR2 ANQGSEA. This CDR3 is CSVDTGTSGYNEQFF. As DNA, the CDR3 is TGCAGCGTTGATACGGGGACTAGCGGATACAATGAGCAGTTCTTC.

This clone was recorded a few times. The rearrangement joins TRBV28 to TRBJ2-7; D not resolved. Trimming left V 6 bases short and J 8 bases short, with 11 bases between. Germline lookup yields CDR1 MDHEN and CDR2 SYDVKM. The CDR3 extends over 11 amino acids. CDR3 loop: CASSVSKQQYF. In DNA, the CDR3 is TGTGCCAGCAGCGTTAGTAAGCAGCAGTACTTC.

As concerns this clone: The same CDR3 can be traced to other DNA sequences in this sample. The CDR3 DNA reads as TGCGCCAGCAGCTTGGTTCGAAATGAGCAGTTCTTC. It yields the protein CASSLVRNEQFF. The V call is TRBV5-1, the J call TRBJ2-1; D is undetermined. Germline V gene sequence: CDR1 SGHRS, CDR2 YFSETQ. This CDR3 contains 12 residues. The ends were cut back, 0 bases at V and 7 bases at J, with 5 bases in the middle. Full variable domain (rest looked up from reference TRBV5-1 and TRBJ2-1): KAGVTQTPRYLIKTRGQQVTLSCSPISGHRSVSWYQQTPGQGLQFLFEYFSETQRNKGNFPGRFSGRQFSNSRSEMNVSTLELGDSALYLCASSLVRNEQFFGPGTRLTVL.

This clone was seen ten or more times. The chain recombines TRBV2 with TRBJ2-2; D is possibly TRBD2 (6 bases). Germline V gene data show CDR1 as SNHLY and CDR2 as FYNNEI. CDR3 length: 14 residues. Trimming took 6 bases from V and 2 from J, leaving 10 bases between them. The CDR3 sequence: CASRSSANTGELFF. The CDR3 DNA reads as TGTGCCAGCAGATCTAGCGCAAACACCGGGGAGCTGTTTTTT. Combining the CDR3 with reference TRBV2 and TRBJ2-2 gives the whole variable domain EPEVTQTPSHQVTQMGQEVILRCVPISNHLYFYWYRQILGQKVEFLVSFYNNEISEKSEIFDDQFSVERPDGSNFTLKIRSTKLEDSAMYFCASRSSANTGELFFGEGSRLTVL.

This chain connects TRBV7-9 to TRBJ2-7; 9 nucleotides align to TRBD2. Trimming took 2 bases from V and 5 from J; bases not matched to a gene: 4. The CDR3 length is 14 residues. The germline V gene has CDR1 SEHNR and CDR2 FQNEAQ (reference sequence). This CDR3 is CASSLTSSGDEQYF. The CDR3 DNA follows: TGTGCCAGCAGCTTAACGTCTAGCGGGGACGAGCAGTACTTC.

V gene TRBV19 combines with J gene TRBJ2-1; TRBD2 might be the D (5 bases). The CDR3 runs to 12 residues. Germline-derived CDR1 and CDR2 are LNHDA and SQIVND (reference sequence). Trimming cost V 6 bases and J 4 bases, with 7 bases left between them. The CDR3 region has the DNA TGTGCCAGTAGCGGGGTTTACAATGAGCAGTTCTTC. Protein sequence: CASSGVYNEQFF.

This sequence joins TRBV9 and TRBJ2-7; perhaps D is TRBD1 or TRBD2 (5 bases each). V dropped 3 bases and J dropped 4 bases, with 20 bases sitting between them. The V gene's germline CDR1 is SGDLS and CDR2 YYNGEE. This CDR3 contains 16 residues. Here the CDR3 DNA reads TGTGCCAGCAGCGCAGGACGATCCGGGGCGATATACGAGCAGTACTTC. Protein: CASSAGRSGAIYEQYF.